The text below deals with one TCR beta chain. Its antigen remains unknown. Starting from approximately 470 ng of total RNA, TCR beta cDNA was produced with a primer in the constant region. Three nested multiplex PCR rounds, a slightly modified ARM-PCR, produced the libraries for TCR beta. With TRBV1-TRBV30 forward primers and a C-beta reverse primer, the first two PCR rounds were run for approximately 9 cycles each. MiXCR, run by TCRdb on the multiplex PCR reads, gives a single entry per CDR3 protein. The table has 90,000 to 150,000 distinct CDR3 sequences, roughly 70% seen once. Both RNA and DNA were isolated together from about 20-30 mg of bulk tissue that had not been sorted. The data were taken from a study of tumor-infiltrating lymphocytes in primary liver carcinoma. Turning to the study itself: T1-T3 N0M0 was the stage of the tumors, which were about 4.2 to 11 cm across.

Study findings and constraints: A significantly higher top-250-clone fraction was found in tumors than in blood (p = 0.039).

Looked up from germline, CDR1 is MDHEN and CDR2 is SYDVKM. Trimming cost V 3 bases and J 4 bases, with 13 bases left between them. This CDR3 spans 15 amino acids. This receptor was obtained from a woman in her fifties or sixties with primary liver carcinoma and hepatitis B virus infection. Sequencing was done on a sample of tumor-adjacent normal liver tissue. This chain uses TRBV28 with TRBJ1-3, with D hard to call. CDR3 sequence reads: CASSLAPLRGNTIYF. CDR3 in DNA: TGTGCCAGCAGTTTGGCCCCGCTCCGCGGAAACACCATATATTTT.